This TCR beta chain was sequenced in a study of neoadjuvant anti-PD-1 for oral cavity cancer. Study-level background: Around day 43, patients without progression received a fourth nivolumab dose before surgery.

The time point here: after neoadjuvant nivolumab, at surgical resection. PBMCs were not maintained or expanded in culture before analysis. Whole-study findings and limits: Pretreatment Treg/Th17 ratio correlated inversely with post-treatment tumor clonality.

The V and J ends lost 4 bases and 12 bases respectively, with 13 bases between them. Germline CDR1 and CDR2: SGHNT and YYREEE (reference sequence). This CDR3 has 11 residues. Sequencing used immunoSEQ multiplex PCR; TCRdb keeps in-frame clones, though not all of them. The data contain about 13,000 clones, 67% of them singletons. This clone has a single count. Its specificity is unknown. The sequencing here drew on PBMCs, taken after nivolumab (anti-PD-1) treatment. V usage is TRBV5-4 and J usage is TRBJ1-1, with a tentative D call TRBD1 (5 bases). This TCR was recovered from a person between 40 and 85 years old with oral cavity squamous cell carcinoma. The CDR3 DNA is TGTGCCAGCAGCCACCGGGACGAGACTTTCTTT. Encoded protein: CASSHRDETFF.